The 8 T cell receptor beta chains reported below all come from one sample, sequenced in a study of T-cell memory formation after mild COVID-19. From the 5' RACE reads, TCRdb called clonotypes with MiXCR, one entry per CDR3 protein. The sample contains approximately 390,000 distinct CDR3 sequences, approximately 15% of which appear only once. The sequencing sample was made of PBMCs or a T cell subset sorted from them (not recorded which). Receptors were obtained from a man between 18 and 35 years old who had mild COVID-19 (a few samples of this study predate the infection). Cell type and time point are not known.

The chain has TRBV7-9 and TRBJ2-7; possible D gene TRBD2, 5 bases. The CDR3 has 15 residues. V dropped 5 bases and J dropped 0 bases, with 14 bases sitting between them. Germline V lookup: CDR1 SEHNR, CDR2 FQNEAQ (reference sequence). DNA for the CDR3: TGTGCCAGCAGCCGTCGCGGGTCTAGCTCCTACGAGCAGTACTTC. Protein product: CASSRRGSSSYEQYF. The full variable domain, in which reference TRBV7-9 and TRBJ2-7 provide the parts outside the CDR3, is DTGVSQNPRHKITKRGQNVTFRCDPISEHNRLYWYRQTLGQGPEFLTYFQNEAQLEKSRLLSDRFSAERPKGSFSTLEIQRTEQGDSAMYLCASSRRGSSSYEQYFGPGTRLTVT.

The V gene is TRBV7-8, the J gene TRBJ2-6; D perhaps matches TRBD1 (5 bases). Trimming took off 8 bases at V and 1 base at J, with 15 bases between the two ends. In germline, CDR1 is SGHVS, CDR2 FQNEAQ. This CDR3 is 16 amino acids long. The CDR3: CASLMQGRSGANVLTF. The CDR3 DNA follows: TGTGCCAGCCTGATGCAGGGTAGATCTGGGGCCAACGTCCTGACTTTC.

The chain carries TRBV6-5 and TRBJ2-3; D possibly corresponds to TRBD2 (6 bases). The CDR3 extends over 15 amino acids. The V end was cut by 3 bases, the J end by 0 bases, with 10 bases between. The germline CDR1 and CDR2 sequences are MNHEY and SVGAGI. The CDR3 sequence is CASSYHGGSTDTQYF. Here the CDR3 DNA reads TGTGCCAGCAGTTATCACGGGGGTAGCACAGATACGCAGTATTTT.

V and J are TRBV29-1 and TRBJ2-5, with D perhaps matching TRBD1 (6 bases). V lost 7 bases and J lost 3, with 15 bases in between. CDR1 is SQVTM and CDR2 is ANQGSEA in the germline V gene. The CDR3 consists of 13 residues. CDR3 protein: CSAVRGKKETQYF. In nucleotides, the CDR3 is TGCAGCGCCGTGAGGGGGAAAAAAGAGACCCAGTACTTC.

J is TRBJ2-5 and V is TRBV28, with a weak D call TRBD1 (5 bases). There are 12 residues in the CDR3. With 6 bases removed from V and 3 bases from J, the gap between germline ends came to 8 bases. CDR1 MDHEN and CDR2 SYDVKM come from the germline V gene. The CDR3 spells CASRAGKETQYF. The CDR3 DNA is TGTGCCAGCAGAGCAGGGAAAGAGACCCAGTACTTC. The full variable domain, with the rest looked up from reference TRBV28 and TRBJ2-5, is DVKVTQSSRYLVKRTGEKVFLECVQDMDHENMFWYRQDPGLGLRLIYFSYDVKMKEKGDIPEGYSVSREKKERFSLILESASTNQTSMYLCASRAGKETQYFGPGTRLLVL.

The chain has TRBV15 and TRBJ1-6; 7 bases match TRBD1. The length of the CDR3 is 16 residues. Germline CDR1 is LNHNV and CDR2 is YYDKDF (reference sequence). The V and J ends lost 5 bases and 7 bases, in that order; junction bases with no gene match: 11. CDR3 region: CATSGGTQGRNSPLHF. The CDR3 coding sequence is TGTGCCACCAGCGGGGGCACACAGGGGAGAAATTCACCCCTCCACTTT.

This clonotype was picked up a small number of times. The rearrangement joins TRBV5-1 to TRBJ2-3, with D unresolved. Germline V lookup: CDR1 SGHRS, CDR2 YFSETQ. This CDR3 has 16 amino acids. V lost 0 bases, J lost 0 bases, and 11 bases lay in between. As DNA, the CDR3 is TGCGCCAGCAGCTTGGCTACACCTTCTAGCACAGATACGCAGTATTTT. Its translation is CASSLATPSSTDTQYF. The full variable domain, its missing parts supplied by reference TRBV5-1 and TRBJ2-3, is KAGVTQTPRYLIKTRGQQVTLSCSPISGHRSVSWYQQTPGQGLQFLFEYFSETQRNKGNFPGRFSGRQFSNSRSEMNVSTLELGDSALYLCASSLATPSSTDTQYFGPGTRLTVL.

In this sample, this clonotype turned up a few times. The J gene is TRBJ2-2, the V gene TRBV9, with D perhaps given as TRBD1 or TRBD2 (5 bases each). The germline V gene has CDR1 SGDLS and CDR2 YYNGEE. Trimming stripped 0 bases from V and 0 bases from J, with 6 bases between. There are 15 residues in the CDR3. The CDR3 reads CASSVGGTNTGELFF. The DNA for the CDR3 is TGTGCCAGCAGCGTAGGGGGGACGAACACCGGGGAGCTGTTTTTT.